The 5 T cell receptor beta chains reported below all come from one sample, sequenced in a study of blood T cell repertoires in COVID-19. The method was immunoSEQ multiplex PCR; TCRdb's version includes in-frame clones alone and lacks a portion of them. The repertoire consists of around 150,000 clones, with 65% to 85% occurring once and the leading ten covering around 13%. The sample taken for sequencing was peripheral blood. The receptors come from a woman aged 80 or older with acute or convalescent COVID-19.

The CDR3 nucleotides read TGTGCCAGCAGCCAAGGGCGCGGGGGTGGACAGCCCCAGCATTTT. Translating it yields CASSQGRGGGQPQHF. The chain couples TRBV3-1 (or the pseudogene TRBV3-2) to TRBJ1-5, with a tentative D call TRBD1 (5 bases). This CDR3 comprises 15 residues. V shed 1 base and J shed 7 bases, with 14 bases lying between them. Germline V CDR1 and CDR2: LGHDT, YNNKEL (reference sequence).

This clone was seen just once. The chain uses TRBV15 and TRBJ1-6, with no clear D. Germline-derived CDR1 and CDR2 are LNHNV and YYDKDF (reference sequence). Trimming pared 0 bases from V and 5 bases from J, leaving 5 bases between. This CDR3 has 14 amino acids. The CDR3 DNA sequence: TGTGCCACCAGCAGAGATCAGGATAATTCACCCCTCCACTTT. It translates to CATSRDQDNSPLHF.

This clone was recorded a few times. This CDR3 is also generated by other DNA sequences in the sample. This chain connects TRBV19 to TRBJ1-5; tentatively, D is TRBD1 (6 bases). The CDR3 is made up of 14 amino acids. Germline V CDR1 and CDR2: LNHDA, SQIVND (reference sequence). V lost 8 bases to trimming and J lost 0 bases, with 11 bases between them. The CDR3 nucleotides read TGTGCCAGTTCCGGACAGATTAGCAATCAGCCCCAGCATTTT. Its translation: CASSGQISNQPQHF.

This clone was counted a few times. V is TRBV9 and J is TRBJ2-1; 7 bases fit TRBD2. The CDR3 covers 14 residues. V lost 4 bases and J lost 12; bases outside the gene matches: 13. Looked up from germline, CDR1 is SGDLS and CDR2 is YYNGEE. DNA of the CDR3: TGTGCCAGCAGCTCCCCCGAGAGACAGCGGGGGCAGTTCTTC. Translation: CASSSPERQRGQFF.

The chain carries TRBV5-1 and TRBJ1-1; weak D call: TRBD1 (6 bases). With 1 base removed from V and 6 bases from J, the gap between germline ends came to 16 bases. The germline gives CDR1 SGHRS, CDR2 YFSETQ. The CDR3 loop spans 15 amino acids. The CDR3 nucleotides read TGCGCCAGCAGCTTGAGGACAGCGGGGCAGGCTGAAGCTTTCTTT. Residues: CASSLRTAGQAEAFF.